This TCR beta chain is from a study of cytomegalovirus exposure and HLA in healthy donors. This CDR3 has 14 amino acids. Trimming took off 3 bases at V and 4 bases at J, with 11 bases between the two ends. Germline V lookup: CDR1 LNHDA, CDR2 SQIVND (reference sequence). Method: immunoSEQ multiplex PCR; TCRdb's copy keeps in-frame clones and lacks some. The profile shows more than 60,000 clones, 75% to 90% of them singletons. The chain combines TRBV19 with TRBJ2-3, with D unresolved. The sequence was collected from a woman between 18 and 29 years old in good health and CMV-seronegative. Source material: PBMCs. DNA for the CDR3: TGTGCCAGTAGTATCCAGCAGGTCCCAGATACGCAGTATTTT. It specifies CASSIQQVPDTQYF.